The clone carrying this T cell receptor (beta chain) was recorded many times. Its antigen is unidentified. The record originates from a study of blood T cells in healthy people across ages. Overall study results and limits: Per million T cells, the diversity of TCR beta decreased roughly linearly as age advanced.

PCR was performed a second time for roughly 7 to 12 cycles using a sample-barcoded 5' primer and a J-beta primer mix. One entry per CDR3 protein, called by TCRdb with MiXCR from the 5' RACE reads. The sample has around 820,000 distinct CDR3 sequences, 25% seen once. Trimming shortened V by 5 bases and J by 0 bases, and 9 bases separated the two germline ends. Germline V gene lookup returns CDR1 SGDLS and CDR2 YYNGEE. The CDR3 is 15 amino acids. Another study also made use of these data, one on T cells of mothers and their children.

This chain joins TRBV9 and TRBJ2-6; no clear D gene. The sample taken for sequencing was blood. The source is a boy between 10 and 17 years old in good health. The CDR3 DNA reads TGTGCCAGCAGTGCCGAGACCTCTGGGGCCAACGTCCTGACTTTC. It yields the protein CASSAETSGANVLTF.